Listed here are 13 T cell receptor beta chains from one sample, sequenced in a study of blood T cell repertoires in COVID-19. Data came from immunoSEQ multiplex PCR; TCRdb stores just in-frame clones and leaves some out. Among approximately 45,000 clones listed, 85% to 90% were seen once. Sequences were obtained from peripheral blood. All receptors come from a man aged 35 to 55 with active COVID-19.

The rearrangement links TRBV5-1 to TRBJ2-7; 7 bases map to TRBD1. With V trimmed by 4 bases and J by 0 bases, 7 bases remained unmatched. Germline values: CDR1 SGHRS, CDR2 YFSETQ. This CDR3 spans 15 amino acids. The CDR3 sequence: CASSLGQSRSYEQYF. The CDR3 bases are TGCGCCAGCAGCCTGGGACAGTCTCGCTCCTACGAGCAGTACTTC.

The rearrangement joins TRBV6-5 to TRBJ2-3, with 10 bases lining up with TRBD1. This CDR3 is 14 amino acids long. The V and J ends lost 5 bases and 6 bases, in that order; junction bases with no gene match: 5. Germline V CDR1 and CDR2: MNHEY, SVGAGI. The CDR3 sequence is CASSRGTGVDTQYF. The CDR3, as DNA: TGTGCCAGCAGTCGAGGGACAGGGGTGGATACGCAGTATTTT.

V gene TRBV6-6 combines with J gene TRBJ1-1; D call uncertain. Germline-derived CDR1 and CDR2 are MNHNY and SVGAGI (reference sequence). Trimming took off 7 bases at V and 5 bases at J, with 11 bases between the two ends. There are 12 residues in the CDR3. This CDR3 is CASNRAPTEAFF. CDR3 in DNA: TGTGCCAGCAATCGGGCTCCGACTGAAGCTTTCTTT.

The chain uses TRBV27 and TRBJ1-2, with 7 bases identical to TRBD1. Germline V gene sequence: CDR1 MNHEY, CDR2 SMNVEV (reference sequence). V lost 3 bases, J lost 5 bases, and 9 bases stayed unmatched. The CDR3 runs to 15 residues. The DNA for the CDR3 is TGTGCCAGCAGTTTGTCTCGGACAGGCTCATATGGCTACACCTTC. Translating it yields CASSLSRTGSYGYTF.

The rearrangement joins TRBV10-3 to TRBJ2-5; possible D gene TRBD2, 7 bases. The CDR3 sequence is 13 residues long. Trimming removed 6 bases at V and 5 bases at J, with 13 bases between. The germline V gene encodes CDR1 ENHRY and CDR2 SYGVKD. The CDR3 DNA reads TGTGCCATCAGGGCCAGGGGAGGGGAGACCCAGTACTTC. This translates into CAIRARGGETQYF.

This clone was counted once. The CDR3 region is CATSGGDRGPDTQYF. Here the CDR3 DNA reads TGTGCCACCAGTGGTGGGGACAGGGGGCCAGATACGCAGTATTTT. The genes are TRBV24-1 and TRBJ2-3; 12 bases fit TRBD1. The ends lost 5 bases at V and 4 bases at J; junction bases unmatched: 3. The CDR3 consists of 15 residues. The germline V gene encodes CDR1 KGHDR and CDR2 SFDVKD.

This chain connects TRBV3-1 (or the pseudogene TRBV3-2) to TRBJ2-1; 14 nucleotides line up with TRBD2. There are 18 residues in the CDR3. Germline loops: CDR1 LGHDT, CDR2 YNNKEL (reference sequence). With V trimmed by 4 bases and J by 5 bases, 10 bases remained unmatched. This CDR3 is CASSLSGTSGRLNNEQFF. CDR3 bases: TGTGCCAGCAGCCTATCCGGGACTAGCGGGAGACTCAACAATGAGCAGTTCTTC.

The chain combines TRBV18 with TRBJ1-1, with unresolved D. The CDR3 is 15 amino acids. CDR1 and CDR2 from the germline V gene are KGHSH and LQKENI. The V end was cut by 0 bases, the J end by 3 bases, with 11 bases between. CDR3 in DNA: TGTGCCAGCTCACCACCTGTCGTCAGCGACACTGAAGCTTTCTTT. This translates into CASSPPVVSDTEAFF.

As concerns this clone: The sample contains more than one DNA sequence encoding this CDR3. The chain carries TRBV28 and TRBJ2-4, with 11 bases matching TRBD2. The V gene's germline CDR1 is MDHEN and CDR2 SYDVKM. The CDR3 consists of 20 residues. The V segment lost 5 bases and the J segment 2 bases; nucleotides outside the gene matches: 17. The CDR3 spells CASSRTGIAGGPETKNIQYF. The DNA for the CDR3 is TGTGCCAGCAGTCGAACAGGGATAGCGGGAGGGCCGGAGACCAAAAACATTCAGTACTTC.

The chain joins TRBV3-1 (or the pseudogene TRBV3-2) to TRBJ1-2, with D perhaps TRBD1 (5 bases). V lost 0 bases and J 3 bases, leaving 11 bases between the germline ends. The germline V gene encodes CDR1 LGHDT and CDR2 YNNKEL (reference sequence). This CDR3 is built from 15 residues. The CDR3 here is CASSQEEGRYYGYTF. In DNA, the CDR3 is TGTGCCAGCAGCCAAGAGGAGGGACGGTACTATGGCTACACCTTC.

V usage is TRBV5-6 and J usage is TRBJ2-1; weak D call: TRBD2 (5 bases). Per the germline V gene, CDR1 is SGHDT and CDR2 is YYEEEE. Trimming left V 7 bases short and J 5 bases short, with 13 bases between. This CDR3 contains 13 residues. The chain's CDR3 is CASGRLGNNEQFF. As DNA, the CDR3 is TGTGCCAGCGGGAGATTGGGCAACAATGAGCAGTTCTTC.

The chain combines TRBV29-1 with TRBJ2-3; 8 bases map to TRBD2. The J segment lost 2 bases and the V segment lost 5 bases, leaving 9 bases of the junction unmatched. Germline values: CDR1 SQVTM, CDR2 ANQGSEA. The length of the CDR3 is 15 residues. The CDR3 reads CSVLGTRGSTDTQYF. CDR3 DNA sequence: TGCAGCGTTCTTGGGACTAGAGGTTCCACAGATACGCAGTATTTT.

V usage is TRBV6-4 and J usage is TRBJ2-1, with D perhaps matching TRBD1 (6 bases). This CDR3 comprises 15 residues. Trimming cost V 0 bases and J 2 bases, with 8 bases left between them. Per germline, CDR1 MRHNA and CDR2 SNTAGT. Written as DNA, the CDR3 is TGTGCCAGCAGTGACTCGGCAGGGGCCTACAATGAGCAGTTCTTC. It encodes CASSDSAGAYNEQFF.